These T cell receptor beta chains were read from a single sample in a study of T cells after yellow fever vaccination. TCRdb independently ran MiXCR on the 5' RACE reads; one entry per CDR3 protein. In the table there are fewer than 350,000 distinct CDR3 sequences, around 3.6% of which are singletons. Sequencing was performed on PBMCs, taken on the day of the yellow fever booster vaccination. The receptors shown here come from a man younger than 35 who received the YFV17D yellow fever vaccine. The CDR3 runs from the conserved cysteine through the conserved F or W. D genes are given only for firm matches. Clone size is shown for a subset of rows, as once, few, many or a class of expanded clone.

D: -
V: TRBV5-4
length: 12
J: TRBJ1-1
size: -
CDR3: CASSTDDTEAFF
DNA: TGTGCCAGCAGTACAGATGACACTGAAGCTTTCTTT

D: -
V: TRBV27
length: 12
J: TRBJ2-2
size: few
CDR3: CASSFMGGELFF
DNA: TGTGCCAGCAGTTTTATGGGCGGGGAGCTGTTTTTT

D: -
V: TRBV11-1
length: 11
J: TRBJ1-1
size: -
CDR3: CASSTRDEAFF
DNA: TGTGCCAGCAGCACCCGGGACGAAGCTTTCTTT

D: TRBD1
V: TRBV20-1
length: 13
J: TRBJ1-6
size: many
CDR3: CSAPPGGGSPLHF
DNA: TGCAGTGCCCCGCCAGGGGGCGGTTCACCCCTCCACTTT

D: TRBD1
V: TRBV6-1
length: 18
J: TRBJ1-5
size: -
CDR3: CASSEAAAGGYSNQPPHF
DNA: TGTGCCAGCAGTGAAGCCGCGGCAGGGGGCTATAGCAATCAGCCCCCCCATTTT

D: TRBD1
V: TRBV20-1
length: 13
J: TRBJ1-1
size: -
CDR3: CSAKDRGRTEAFF
DNA: TGCAGTGCTAAGGACAGGGGGCGTACTGAAGCTTTCTTT

D: TRBD1
V: TRBV6-1
length: 15
J: TRBJ1-2
size: many
CDR3: CASSKTGVEDYGYTF
DNA: TGTGCCAGCAGTAAAACAGGGGTAGAAGACTATGGCTACACCTTC

D: TRBD2
V: TRBV4-1
length: 16
J: TRBJ2-5
size: few
CDR3: CASSQVGGGGRETQYF
DNA: TGCGCCAGCAGCCAAGTCGGCGGGGGGGGCCGGGAGACCCAGTACTTC

D: TRBD2
V: TRBV9
length: 17
J: TRBJ2-3
size: few
CDR3: CASSVGGGRVPTDTQYF
DNA: TGTGCCAGCAGCGTAGGGGGCGGGAGGGTCCCCACAGATACGCAGTATTTT

D: -
V: TRBV7-2
length: 14
J: TRBJ2-5
size: many
CDR3: CASSLLVETGTQYF
DNA: TGTGCCAGCAGCTTACTGGTAGAAACCGGGACCCAGTACTTC

D: -
V: TRBV10-2
length: 13
J: TRBJ2-7
size: few
CDR3: CASIQGLPYEQYF
DNA: TGCGCCAGCATCCAGGGGCTCCCCTACGAGCAGTACTTC

D: TRBD2
V: TRBV12-5
length: 15
J: TRBJ2-1
size: -
CDR3: CASGLGGGGKNEQFF
DNA: TGTGCTAGTGGTTTAGGCGGGGGGGGAAAAAATGAGCAGTTCTTC

D: TRBD1
V: TRBV7-9
length: 17
J: TRBJ2-7
size: many
CDR3: CASSLVRTTGGSYEQYF
DNA: TGTGCCAGCAGCTTAGTCCGGACGACAGGGGGAAGCTACGAGCAGTACTTC

D: -
V: TRBV5-4
length: 12
J: TRBJ1-6
size: many
CDR3: CASSWDESKLHF
DNA: TGTGCCAGCAGCTGGGACGAAAGCAAACTCCACTTT

D: TRBD2
V: TRBV27
length: 14
J: TRBJ2-1
size: many
CDR3: CASSFVSGNNEQFF
DNA: TGTGCCAGCAGTTTTGTTAGCGGGAACAATGAGCAGTTCTTC

D: TRBD1
V: TRBV20-1
length: 15
J: TRBJ2-7
size: few
CDR3: CSAIFFDRAAYEQYF
DNA: TGCAGTGCTATATTTTTCGACAGGGCGGCCTACGAGCAGTACTTC

D: -
V: TRBV7-9
length: 15
J: TRBJ1-1
size: many
CDR3: CASSPKIRVGTEAFF
DNA: TGTGCCAGCAGCCCAAAAATCCGAGTAGGCACTGAAGCTTTCTTT

D: -
V: TRBV4-1
length: 14
J: TRBJ2-2
size: many
CDR3: CASSQERVTGELFF
DNA: TGCGCCAGCAGCCAAGAGAGGGTTACCGGGGAGCTGTTTTTT

D: -
V: TRBV20-1
length: 14
J: TRBJ1-2
size: -
CDR3: CSASSHGGNYGYTF
DNA: TGCAGTGCTAGTTCCCACGGAGGGAACTATGGCTACACCTTC

D: TRBD1
V: TRBV6-1
length: 17
J: TRBJ1-2
size: few
CDR3: CASSDNLRPDRRAGYTF
DNA: TGTGCCAGCAGCGACAACCTGAGGCCGGACAGGCGAGCTGGCTACACCTTC

D: TRBD1
V: TRBV5-1
length: 16
J: TRBJ1-2
size: many
CDR3: CASSRTKGQANYGYTF
DNA: TGCGCCAGCAGCAGAACTAAAGGACAGGCTAACTATGGCTACACCTTC

D: TRBD2
V: TRBV7-2
length: 14
J: TRBJ2-1
size: few
CDR3: CASSLGGGPSEQFF
DNA: TGTGCCAGCAGCTTAGGCGGGGGGCCCTCTGAGCAGTTCTTC

D: TRBD1
V: TRBV5-1
length: 17
J: TRBJ2-3
size: many
CDR3: CASSRDRGVRGTDTQYF
DNA: TGCGCCAGCAGCAGGGACAGGGGTGTTAGGGGCACAGATACGCAGTATTTT